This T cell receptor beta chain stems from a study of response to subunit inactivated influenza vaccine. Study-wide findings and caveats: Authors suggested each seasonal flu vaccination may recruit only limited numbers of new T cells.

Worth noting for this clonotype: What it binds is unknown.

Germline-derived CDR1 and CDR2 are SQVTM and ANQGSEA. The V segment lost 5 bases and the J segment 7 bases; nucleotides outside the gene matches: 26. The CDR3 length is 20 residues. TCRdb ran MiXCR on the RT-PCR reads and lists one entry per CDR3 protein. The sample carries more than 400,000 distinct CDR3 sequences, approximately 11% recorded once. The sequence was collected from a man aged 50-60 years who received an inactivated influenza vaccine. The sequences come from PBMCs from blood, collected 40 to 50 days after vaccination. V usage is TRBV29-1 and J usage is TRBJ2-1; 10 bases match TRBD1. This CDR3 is CSVIPPAGTGVGRAGNEQFF. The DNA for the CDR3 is TGCAGCGTTATTCCTCCCGCAGGGACAGGGGTCGGGAGGGCCGGGAATGAGCAGTTCTTC.